The clone carrying this TCR beta chain is medium-sized in the sample. The CDR3 is 15 amino acids. Between the trimmed V and J ends, which lost 2 bases and 4 bases, there was a span of 14 bases. TCRdb re-called the 5' RACE reads with MiXCR, one entry per CDR3 protein. The sample shows 20,000 to 25,000 distinct CDR3 sequences, roughly 29% of them seen only once. The V gene is TRBV12-3 or TRBV12-4, the J gene TRBJ1-2; D not resolved. Sequenced input: tumor-infiltrating naive CD4+ T cells sorted from the breast tumor. Subset defined: naive CD4+ T cells, CD4+CD45RA+CD25-. The TCR originated in a female donor with breast cancer. The CDR3 reads CASSLRRNNRYGYTF. The CDR3 DNA reads as TGTGCCAGCAGTTTAAGGCGAAACAACCGCTATGGCTACACCTTC.